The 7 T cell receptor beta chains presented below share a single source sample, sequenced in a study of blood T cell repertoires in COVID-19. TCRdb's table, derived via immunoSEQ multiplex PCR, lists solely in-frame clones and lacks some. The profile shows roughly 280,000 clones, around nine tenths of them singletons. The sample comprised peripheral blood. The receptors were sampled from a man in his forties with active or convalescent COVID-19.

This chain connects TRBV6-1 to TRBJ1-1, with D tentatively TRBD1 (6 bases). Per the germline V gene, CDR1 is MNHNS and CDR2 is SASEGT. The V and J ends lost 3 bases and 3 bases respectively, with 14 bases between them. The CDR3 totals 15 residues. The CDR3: CASSEPGRGHTEAFF. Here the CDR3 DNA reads TGTGCCAGCAGTGAGCCGGGCAGGGGTCACACTGAAGCTTTCTTT.

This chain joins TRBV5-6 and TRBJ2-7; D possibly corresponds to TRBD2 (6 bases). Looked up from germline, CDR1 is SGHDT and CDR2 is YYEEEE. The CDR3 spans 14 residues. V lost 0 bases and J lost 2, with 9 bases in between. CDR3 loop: CASSLGRDTYEQYF. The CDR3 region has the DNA TGTGCCAGCAGCTTGGGGAGGGATACCTACGAGCAGTACTTC.

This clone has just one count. The CDR3 protein is CASSLGTLLRYNEQFF. CDR3 DNA: TGCGCCAGCAGCTTGGGGACTCTGCTCCGATACAATGAGCAGTTCTTC. The chain joins TRBV5-1 to TRBJ2-1; the D gene is possibly TRBD2 (5 bases). Between the trimmed V and J ends, which lost 0 bases and 4 bases, there was a span of 14 bases. The germline V gene has CDR1 SGHRS and CDR2 YFSETQ. The CDR3 sequence is 16 residues long.

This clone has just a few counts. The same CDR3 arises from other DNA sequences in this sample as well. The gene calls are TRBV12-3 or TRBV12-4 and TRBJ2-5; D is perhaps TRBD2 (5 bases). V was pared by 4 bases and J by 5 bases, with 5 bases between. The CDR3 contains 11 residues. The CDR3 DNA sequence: TGTGCCAGCAGTTCGGGGGAGACCCAGTACTTC. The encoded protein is CASSSGETQYF.

In DNA, the CDR3 is TGCGCCAGCAGTTACGGACAGGCCTATGGCTACACCTTC. Translating gives CASSYGQAYGYTF. The V call is TRBV5-1, the J call TRBJ1-2, with 7 bases that match TRBD1. The length of the CDR3 is 13 residues. Per germline, CDR1 SGHRS and CDR2 YFSETQ. V gave up 5 bases and J gave up 4 bases; unmatched junction bases: 5.

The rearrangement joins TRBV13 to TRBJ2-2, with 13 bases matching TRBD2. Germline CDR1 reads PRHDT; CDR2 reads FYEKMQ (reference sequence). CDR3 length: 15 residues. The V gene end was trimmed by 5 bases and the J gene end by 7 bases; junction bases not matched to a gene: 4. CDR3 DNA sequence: TGTGCCAGCAGCCCCGGGACTAGCGGGGTCGGGGAGCTGTTTTTT. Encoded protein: CASSPGTSGVGELFF.

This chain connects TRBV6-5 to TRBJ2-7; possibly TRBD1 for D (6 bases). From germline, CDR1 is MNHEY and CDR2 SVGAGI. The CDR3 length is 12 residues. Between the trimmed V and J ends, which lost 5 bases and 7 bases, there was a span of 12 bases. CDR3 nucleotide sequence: TGTGCCAGCAGTACACAGGGTAATGAGCAGTACTTC. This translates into CASSTQGNEQYF.